The sequence of this T cell receptor beta chain was determined in a study of cytomegalovirus exposure and HLA in healthy donors. Background on the study: There were around 390 genotyped donors. Of these, about 80% fell in the genetic ancestry cluster associated with self-reported Caucasian donors. Findings and limits, study-wide: Within an earlier analysis, most TCR beta V segments proved productive either about 87% or about 30% of the time.

V was cut by 4 bases and J by 6 bases, with 13 bases left in between. Germline CDR1 SGHVS, CDR2 FQNEAQ. This CDR3 is built from 15 residues. Use of 60 Vbeta and 13 Jbeta primers characterized the PCR. In the authors' methods: A follow-up analysis tallied 86 million or so unique TCR beta chains, roughly 11 million shared. Method: immunoSEQ multiplex PCR; TCRdb's copy keeps in-frame clones and lacks some. V and J calls and clone size are as listed in that table; D and trimming were resolved from the DNA. The table shows 75,000 to 100,000 clones, with approximately 80% occurring only once. For this clone: The antigen remains unidentified.

This TCR was sampled from a man in his 60s in good health and CMV-seropositive. V and J are TRBV7-8 and TRBJ1-6; D may be TRBD1 (6 bases). The sample was PBMCs. The CDR3 loop reads CASSSNRVGNSPLHF. The DNA for the CDR3 is TGTGCCAGCAGCTCCAACAGGGTTGGTAATTCACCCCTCCACTTT.